Shown below are 30 T cell receptor beta chains from a single sample sequenced in a study of blood T cell repertoires in COVID-19. The repertoire was sequenced with immunoSEQ multiplex PCR; TCRdb's copy has only in-frame clones and lacks some. The table has a few hundred thousand clones, about 90% seen once. The source material was peripheral blood. Every receptor here comes from a woman in her fifties or sixties with COVID-19, enrolled during active disease.

V usage is TRBV5-1 and J usage is TRBJ1-6, with 8 bases fitting TRBD1. Unmatched junction bases numbered 10, after V lost 5 bases and J lost 6 bases. Germline CDR1 SGHRS, CDR2 YFSETQ. The CDR3 runs 16 residues. DNA of the CDR3: TGCGCCAGCAGACCAACGACAGGGGTAACTAATTCACCCCTCCACTTT. This translates into CASRPTTGVTNSPLHF.

The rearrangement joins TRBV6-2 or TRBV6-3 to TRBJ1-1, with D uncertain. The length of the CDR3 is 14 residues. Trimming removed 5 bases at V and 3 bases at J, with 13 bases between. Germline V lookup: CDR1 MNHEY, CDR2 SVGEGT. The CDR3 DNA reads TGTGCCAGCAGTCCGAGGGCGGGGTACACTGAAGCTTTCTTT. It specifies CASSPRAGYTEAFF.

The chain uses TRBV3-1 (or the pseudogene TRBV3-2) and TRBJ2-5, with 9 positions matching TRBD2. Looked up from germline, CDR1 is LGHDT and CDR2 is YNNKEL (reference sequence). The CDR3 is made up of 17 amino acids. V gave up 1 base and J gave up 3 bases; unmatched junction bases: 9. This CDR3 reads CASSQVLGAGGKETQYF. CDR3 in DNA: TGTGCCAGCAGCCAAGTGCTCGGAGCGGGGGGTAAAGAGACCCAGTACTTC.

There are a few counts of this clone. The chain recombines TRBV2 with TRBJ1-2, with D maybe TRBD1 (5 bases). Germline V gene lookup returns CDR1 SNHLY and CDR2 FYNNEI. This CDR3 has 14 amino acids. V lost 1 base and J lost 7, with 13 bases in between. In DNA, the CDR3 is TGTGCCAGCAGTGAAGTCAGGGCGGGACGTGGCTACACCTTC. Translated: CASSEVRAGRGYTF.

CDR3 amino acids: CASSPGTVNQPQHF. DNA for the CDR3: TGTGCCAGCAGCCCCGGGACAGTCAATCAGCCCCAGCATTTT. V usage is TRBV6-5 and J usage is TRBJ1-5, with TRBD1 identical over 7 bases. This CDR3 has 14 residues. Per the germline V gene, CDR1 is MNHEY and CDR2 is SVGAGI. V lost 6 bases to trimming and J lost 3 bases; unmatched junction nucleotides: 5.

The chain combines TRBV3-1 (or the pseudogene TRBV3-2) with TRBJ1-2; 7 bases agree with TRBD1. CDR1 and CDR2 from the germline V gene are LGHDT and YNNKEL (reference sequence). V was pared by 0 bases and J by 8 bases, with 15 bases of the junction left unmatched. This CDR3 region has 17 residues. The CDR3 nucleotides read TGTGCCAGCAGCCAAGATTTAAGTGGCGGACAGGAACACGGCTACACCTTC. Translating it yields CASSQDLSGGQEHGYTF.

The rearrangement joins TRBV19 to TRBJ1-1; D is perhaps TRBD1 (5 bases). The germline V gene has CDR1 LNHDA and CDR2 SQIVND (reference sequence). V lost 2 bases to trimming and J lost 4 bases, with 17 bases between them. The CDR3 has 16 residues. For the CDR3, the DNA is TGTGCCAGTAGTATAAACGGGGGGTACGATGGCACTGAAGCTTTCTTT. It encodes CASSINGGYDGTEAFF.

The chain couples TRBV2 to TRBJ2-7; D is ambiguous. Germline loops: CDR1 SNHLY, CDR2 FYNNEI. The length of the CDR3 is 13 residues. V was shortened by 7 bases and J by 3 bases, with 13 bases between the two germline ends. The CDR3 coding sequence is TGTGCCAGCAAACGACATACCAACTACGAGCAGTACTTC. It yields the protein CASKRHTNYEQYF.

The chain uses TRBV4-1 and TRBJ2-1; D perhaps matches TRBD1 (6 bases). Trimming cost V 4 bases and J 2 bases, with 15 bases left between them. This CDR3 is 16 amino acids long. The germline V gene has CDR1 MGHRA and CDR2 YSYEKL. CDR3 loop: CASSPTGSNAYNEQFF. CDR3 nucleotide sequence: TGCGCCAGCAGCCCAACAGGGTCGAACGCCTACAATGAGCAGTTCTTC.

The V and J genes are TRBV19 and TRBJ1-6, with D uncertain. Between the trimmed V and J ends, which lost 7 bases and 4 bases, there was a span of 11 bases. Looked up from germline, CDR1 is LNHDA and CDR2 is SQIVND (reference sequence). The length of the CDR3 is 14 residues. The CDR3 sequence: CASTLRRYNSPLHF. The CDR3 bases are TGTGCCAGTACCCTACGGCGGTATAATTCACCCCTCCACTTT. Full variable domain (outside the CDR3, taken from reference TRBV19 and TRBJ1-6): DGGITQSPKYLFRKEGQNVTLSCEQNLNHDAMYWYRQDPGQGLRLIYYSQIVNDFQKGDIAEGYSVSREKKESFPLTVTSAQKNPTAFYLCASTLRRYNSPLHFGNGTRLTVT.

This sequence joins TRBV7-8 and TRBJ2-1; 7 nucleotides align to TRBD2. In germline, CDR1 is SGHVS, CDR2 FQNEAQ. The junction had 6 bases not matched to a gene; V was cut back by 5 bases and J by 2 bases. The CDR3 runs to 15 residues. In nucleotides, the CDR3 is TGTGCCAGCAGCCCCGAGGGAGGGGCCTACAATGAGCAGTTCTTC. Translation: CASSPEGGAYNEQFF.

The chain links TRBV18 to TRBJ1-4; the D gene is possibly TRBD1 (6 bases). The CDR3 runs to 17 residues. Germline-derived CDR1 and CDR2 are KGHSH and LQKENI. With 1 base removed from V and 6 bases from J, the gap between germline ends came to 18 bases. The CDR3 loop is CASSPRSSGTPDEKLFF. The CDR3 DNA sequence: TGTGCCAGCTCACCACGGTCATCCGGGACACCGGATGAAAAACTGTTTTTT.

The CDR3 protein is CASSLGGQGHQETQYF. The CDR3 DNA is TGCGCCAGCAGCTTGGGGGGACAGGGACACCAAGAGACCCAGTACTTC. V and J are TRBV5-1 and TRBJ2-5; 9 nucleotides line up with TRBD1. The length of the CDR3 is 16 residues. V shed 0 bases and J 0 bases; nucleotides not matched to a gene: 3. The V gene's germline CDR1 is SGHRS and CDR2 YFSETQ.

The chain links TRBV9 to TRBJ2-3; tentative D call: TRBD1 (6 bases). With 4 bases removed from V and 0 bases from J, the gap between germline ends came to 15 bases. Germline lookup yields CDR1 SGDLS and CDR2 YYNGEE. This CDR3 is built from 16 residues. CDR3 DNA sequence: TGTGCCAGCAGCTACCGAGACAGGTCTAGCACAGATACGCAGTATTTT. Protein: CASSYRDRSSTDTQYF. Full variable domain (missing parts from reference TRBV9 and TRBJ2-3): DSGVTQTPKHLITATGQRVTLRCSPRSGDLSVYWYQQSLDQGLQFLIQYYNGEERAKGNILERFSAQQFPDLHSELNLSSLELGDSALYFCASSYRDRSSTDTQYFGPGTRLTVL.

This clone appeared a single time. The J gene is TRBJ2-2, the V gene TRBV4-3; 7 nucleotides agree with TRBD1. The V gene's germline CDR1 is LGHNA and CDR2 YSLEER. V lost 0 bases and J lost 7; bases outside the gene matches: 5. CDR3 length: 15 residues. The CDR3 reads CASSQDRGLIGELFF. In nucleotides, the CDR3 is TGCGCCAGCAGCCAAGATAGGGGGCTGATCGGGGAGCTGTTTTTT.

This sequence joins TRBV2 and TRBJ1-6; D uncertain. The CDR3 has 14 amino acids. CDR1 and CDR2 from the germline V gene are SNHLY and FYNNEI. Trimming pared 4 bases from V and 4 bases from J, leaving 8 bases between. The CDR3 region has the DNA TGTGCCAGCAGTGTGGCCGCTTATAATTCACCCCTCCACTTT. Residues: CASSVAAYNSPLHF.

The J gene is TRBJ2-5, the V gene TRBV7-7; D perhaps matches TRBD1 (5 bases). Germline V gene data show CDR1 as SSHAT and CDR2 as FNYEAQ (reference sequence). The CDR3 length is 14 residues. The V end lost 5 bases, the J end lost 2 bases, and 12 bases lay between the germline ends. The CDR3 here is CASSPLGQQETQYF. CDR3 DNA: TGTGCCAGCAGCCCCCTGGGGCAGCAAGAGACCCAGTACTTC.

V usage is TRBV5-1 and J usage is TRBJ1-1; TRBD1 matches at 9 bases. With V trimmed by 4 bases and J by 8 bases, 9 bases remained unmatched. Germline CDR1 SGHRS, CDR2 YFSETQ. This CDR3 has 14 residues. The CDR3 DNA follows: TGCGCCAGCAGCCGGGGACAGGGTGGTATCGAAGCTTTCTTT. Translated: CASSRGQGGIEAFF.

This sequence joins TRBV6-5 and TRBJ1-2, with no clear D. The CDR3 covers 15 residues. V gave up 7 bases and J gave up 6 bases, with 21 bases separating them. The germline V gene encodes CDR1 MNHEY and CDR2 SVGAGI. The CDR3 spells CASTSMGRVGDGYTF. DNA for the CDR3: TGTGCCAGCACCTCCATGGGCCGAGTGGGCGATGGCTACACCTTC.

This chain joins TRBV3-1 (or the pseudogene TRBV3-2) and TRBJ1-1, with 7 bases fitting TRBD1. Looked up from germline, CDR1 is LGHDT and CDR2 is YNNKEL (reference sequence). The CDR3 contains 12 residues. Unmatched junction bases numbered 5, after V lost 6 bases and J lost 7 bases. This CDR3 is CASRTGVGEAFF. In DNA form, the CDR3 reads TGTGCCAGCAGAACAGGGGTTGGTGAAGCTTTCTTT.

This clone has only one observation. The genes are TRBV30 and TRBJ1-5; tentatively, D is TRBD1 (5 bases). This CDR3 is 12 amino acids long. Germline V CDR1 and CDR2: GTSNPN, SVGIG (reference sequence). V lost 4 bases, J lost 3 bases, and 7 bases lay in between. CDR3 bases: TGTGCCTGGACCAGGGACAATCAGCCCCAGCATTTT. Amino acid sequence: CAWTRDNQPQHF.

The table lists this clone with a few counts. V usage is TRBV6-1 and J usage is TRBJ2-7; no definite D call. From germline, CDR1 is MNHNS and CDR2 SASEGT. The CDR3 spans 13 residues. Trimming removed 3 bases from V and 4 bases from J, with 10 bases in between. As DNA, the CDR3 is TGTGCCAGCAGTGATAATTGGCAGTACGAGCAGTACTTC. Translating it yields CASSDNWQYEQYF.

The V gene is TRBV5-6, the J gene TRBJ2-2; D is perhaps TRBD1 (5 bases). This CDR3 comprises 13 residues. Germline V gene data show CDR1 as SGHDT and CDR2 as YYEEEE. Trimming removed 0 bases from V and 6 bases from J, with 6 bases in between. The chain's CDR3 is CASSLAGPGELFF. Written as DNA, the CDR3 is TGTGCCAGCAGCTTGGCAGGGCCCGGGGAGCTGTTTTTT. The complete variable domain, with remaining parts taken from reference TRBV5-6 and TRBJ2-2, reads DAGVTQSPTHLIKTRGQQVTLRCSPKSGHDTVSWYQQALGQGPQFIFQYYEEEERQRGNFPDRFSGHQFPNYSSELNVNALLLGDSALYLCASSLAGPGELFFGEGSRLTVL.

The chain employs TRBV7-8 and TRBJ2-5; 11 bases fit TRBD2. The germline CDR1 and CDR2 sequences are SGHVS and FQNEAQ. J gave up 1 base and V 7 bases, and 8 bases lay outside the gene matches. The CDR3 covers 16 residues. The CDR3 DNA follows: TGTGCCAGCATTGTAGCGGGACTAGCGGTCCAAGAGACCCAGTACTTC. It codes for CASIVAGLAVQETQYF.

This chain connects TRBV7-2 to TRBJ2-3; TRBD2 is a possible D gene (6 bases). The length of the CDR3 is 16 residues. Germline V gives CDR1 SGHTA, CDR2 FQGNSA. The V gene lost 1 base and the J gene lost 0 bases, with 11 bases spanning the gap. As DNA, the CDR3 is TGTGCCAGCAGCTTAGAACCCCGGGGGAGCACAGATACGCAGTATTTT. Translating gives CASSLEPRGSTDTQYF. Full variable domain (remainder filled in from reference TRBV7-2 and TRBJ2-3): GAGVSQSPSNKVTEKGKDVELRCDPISGHTALYWYRQSLGQGLEFLIYFQGNSAPDKSGLPSDRFSAERTGGSVSTLTIQRTQQEDSAVYLCASSLEPRGSTDTQYFGPGTRLTVL.

The chain couples TRBV18 to TRBJ2-6; unclear D gene. Trimming shortened V by 2 bases and J by 4 bases, and 6 bases separated the two germline ends. Germline assignment: CDR1 KGHSH and CDR2 LQKENI. CDR3 size: 14 residues. The CDR3 region has the DNA TGTGCCAGCTCACCAGGGCTCGGGGCCAACGTCCTGACTTTC. This gives the protein CASSPGLGANVLTF.

The chain has TRBV20-1 and TRBJ1-1; 8 bases fit TRBD1. CDR3 size: 11 residues. V was clipped by 5 bases and J by 8 bases; unmatched bases: 4. From germline, CDR1 is DFQATT and CDR2 SNEGSKA (reference sequence). For the CDR3, the DNA is TGCAGTGCTGGACAGGGATTGGAAGCTTTCTTT. Translated: CSAGQGLEAFF.

This clone occurred once. The J gene is TRBJ1-2, the V gene TRBV7-9; D is possibly TRBD1 (5 bases). V lost 1 base and J lost 8, with 11 bases in between. CDR1 is SEHNR and CDR2 is FQNEAQ in the germline V gene (reference sequence). This CDR3 is 13 amino acids long. CDR3: CASSLGRDGGYTF. For the CDR3, the DNA is TGTGCCAGCAGCTTAGGGCGGGACGGCGGCTACACCTTC.

This rearrangement joins TRBV10-3 to TRBJ1-1; 8 nucleotides agree with TRBD1. This CDR3 spans 14 amino acids. The V gene end was trimmed by 7 bases and the J gene end by 1 base; junction bases not matched to a gene: 5. The V gene's germline CDR1 is ENHRY and CDR2 SYGVKD. CDR3 sequence reads: CAITLTGENTEAFF. The DNA for the CDR3 is TGTGCCATCACCCTGACAGGGGAGAACACTGAAGCTTTCTTT.

The chain couples TRBV7-9 to TRBJ1-3; 10 nucleotides match TRBD1. Germline V gives CDR1 SEHNR, CDR2 FQNEAQ (reference sequence). V trimming: 1 base; J trimming: 0 bases; junction bases outside the gene matches: 9. The CDR3 loop spans 19 amino acids. The CDR3 DNA reads TGTGCCAGCAGCTTAGGACGGTACTGGACAGGGGGCTCTGGAAACACCATATATTTT. This translates into CASSLGRYWTGGSGNTIYF.